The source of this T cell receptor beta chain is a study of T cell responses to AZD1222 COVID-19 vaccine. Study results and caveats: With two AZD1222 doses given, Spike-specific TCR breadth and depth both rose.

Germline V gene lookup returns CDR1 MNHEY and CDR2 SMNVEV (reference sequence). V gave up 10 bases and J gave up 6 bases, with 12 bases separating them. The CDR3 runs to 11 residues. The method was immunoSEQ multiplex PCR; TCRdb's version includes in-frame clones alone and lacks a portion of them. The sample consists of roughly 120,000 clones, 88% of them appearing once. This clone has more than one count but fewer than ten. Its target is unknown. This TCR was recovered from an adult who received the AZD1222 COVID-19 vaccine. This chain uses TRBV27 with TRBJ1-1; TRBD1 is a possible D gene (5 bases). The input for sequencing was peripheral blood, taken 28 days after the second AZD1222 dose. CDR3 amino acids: CATHRGAEAFF. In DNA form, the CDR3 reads TGTGCCACCCATCGGGGCGCTGAAGCTTTCTTT.